The rows below give T cell receptor beta chains drawn from one sample of a study of cytomegalovirus exposure and HLA in healthy donors. Repertoires were generated with immunoSEQ multiplex PCR, while TCRdb's copy carries only in-frame clones and drops some. The data contain more than 95,000 clones, 76% of them singletons. The sequencing sample was made of PBMCs. Source of these receptors: a young woman in good health and CMV-seropositive. Each CDR3 is given with its conserved first and last residue. A D gene is named only where the DNA matches it firmly. Size tells how often a clone was seen (once, few, many) or the class of an expanded clone, and some rows leave it out.

abundance: -; j_gene: TRBJ1-1; d_gene: -; v_gene: TRBV13; CDR3nt: TGTGCCAGCAGCTTAGGGACAGAGAACACTGAAGCTTTCTTT; CDR3aa: CASSLGTENTEAFF
abundance: -; j_gene: TRBJ2-1; d_gene: TRBD2; v_gene: TRBV7-8; CDR3nt: TGTGCCAGCAGCTTAGGGGCGGGAGTGCTCGATGAGCAGTTCTTC; CDR3aa: CASSLGAGVLDEQFF
abundance: -; j_gene: TRBJ2-5; d_gene: -; v_gene: TRBV7-6; CDR3nt: TGTGCCAGCAGCGCGTTGGAAGAGACCCAGTACTTC; CDR3aa: CASSALEETQYF
abundance: -; j_gene: TRBJ2-7; d_gene: TRBD2; v_gene: TRBV11-2; CDR3nt: TGTGCCAGCAGCTTAGGTCTAGCGGGCTACGAGCAGTACTTC; CDR3aa: CASSLGLAGYEQYF
abundance: -; j_gene: TRBJ1-2; d_gene: TRBD1; v_gene: TRBV27; CDR3nt: TGTGCCAGCAGTTTAACAGAAAGGGACAGGGAAAACTATGGCTACACCTTC; CDR3aa: CASSLTERDRENYGYTF
abundance: once; j_gene: TRBJ1-1; d_gene: -; v_gene: TRBV7-3; CDR3nt: TGTGCCAGCAGCCCGTCTACGAACACTGAAGCTTTCTTT; CDR3aa: CASSPSTNTEAFF
abundance: few; j_gene: TRBJ1-2; d_gene: -; v_gene: TRBV5-6; CDR3nt: TGTGCCAGCAGCTCCTCTTTCTATGGCTACACCTTC; CDR3aa: CASSSSFYGYTF
abundance: few; j_gene: TRBJ2-5; d_gene: TRBD2; v_gene: TRBV2; CDR3nt: TGTGCCAGCAGTGTAGGGGTCGCGACTAGCGGGCTCTATGAGACCCAGTACTTC; CDR3aa: CASSVGVATSGLYETQYF
abundance: -; j_gene: TRBJ1-1; d_gene: TRBD1; v_gene: TRBV28; CDR3nt: TGTGCCAGCAGTTTAGCAGGGGGGTTGAACACTGAAGCTTTCTTT; CDR3aa: CASSLAGGLNTEAFF
abundance: -; j_gene: TRBJ1-5; d_gene: -; v_gene: TRBV28; CDR3nt: TGTGCCAGCAGGCTAGACCCATACAATCAGCCCCAGCATTTT; CDR3aa: CASRLDPYNQPQHF
abundance: -; j_gene: TRBJ2-1; d_gene: TRBD2; v_gene: TRBV4-1; CDR3nt: TGCGCCAGCAGAAGGCTAGCGGGAGGCAATGAGCAGTTCTTC; CDR3aa: CASRRLAGGNEQFF
abundance: -; j_gene: TRBJ2-1; d_gene: -; v_gene: TRBV2; CDR3nt: TGTGCCAGCAGTGCGGGGGTTTACAATGAGCAGTTCTTC; CDR3aa: CASSAGVYNEQFF
abundance: -; j_gene: TRBJ2-7; d_gene: -; v_gene: TRBV9; CDR3nt: TGTGCCAGCAGCGTAGAGCCGTACTCCTACGAGCAGTACTTC; CDR3aa: CASSVEPYSYEQYF
abundance: -; j_gene: TRBJ1-4; d_gene: TRBD1; v_gene: TRBV12-5; CDR3nt: TGTGCTAGTGGTTTGGTACAGGGGGATTTCGAAAAACTGTTTTTT; CDR3aa: CASGLVQGDFEKLFF
abundance: -; j_gene: TRBJ2-1; d_gene: TRBD2; v_gene: TRBV5-1; CDR3nt: TGCGCCAGCAGCTTGGGACTAGCGGGGGGGTACAATGAGCAGTTCTTC; CDR3aa: CASSLGLAGGYNEQFF
abundance: -; j_gene: TRBJ2-2; d_gene: TRBD1; v_gene: TRBV27; CDR3nt: TGTGCCAGCAGTTTGGGACAGGGGTATACCGGGGAGCTGTTTTTT; CDR3aa: CASSLGQGYTGELFF
abundance: -; j_gene: TRBJ1-2; d_gene: -; v_gene: TRBV28; CDR3nt: TGTGCCAGCAGTTTCCTCGGTGGCTACACCTTC; CDR3aa: CASSFLGGYTF
abundance: -; j_gene: TRBJ1-4; d_gene: -; v_gene: TRBV19; CDR3nt: TGTGCCAGTAGTCAGAACAGCGGGGAAAAACTGTTTTTT; CDR3aa: CASSQNSGEKLFF
abundance: -; j_gene: TRBJ1-1; d_gene: -; v_gene: TRBV27; CDR3nt: TGTGCCAGCTACGCGGGGAACACTGAAGCTTTCTTT; CDR3aa: CASYAGNTEAFF
abundance: -; j_gene: TRBJ2-7; d_gene: -; v_gene: TRBV15; CDR3nt: TGTGCCACCAGCTTTGGGGCGTACGAGCAGTACTTC; CDR3aa: CATSFGAYEQYF
abundance: -; j_gene: TRBJ1-2; d_gene: -; v_gene: TRBV23-1; CDR3nt: TGCGCCAGCAGTCAATCAGGGGAGGATGGCTACACCTTC; CDR3aa: CASSQSGEDGYTF
abundance: -; j_gene: TRBJ1-5; d_gene: -; v_gene: TRBV6-1; CDR3nt: TGTGCCAGCAGTGAGGTTATACAGGGAAATCAGCCCCAGCATTTT; CDR3aa: CASSEVIQGNQPQHF
abundance: -; j_gene: TRBJ2-7; d_gene: TRBD2; v_gene: TRBV19; CDR3nt: TGTGCCAGTAGTATCGAGGGTCCCGGGAGGTCCAACAACGAGCAGTACTTC; CDR3aa: CASSIEGPGRSNNEQYF
abundance: -; j_gene: TRBJ1-1; d_gene: TRBD1; v_gene: TRBV15; CDR3nt: TGTGCCACCAGCAGAGAGGGGGGACAGGGGATGAACACTGAAGCTTTCTTT; CDR3aa: CATSREGGQGMNTEAFF
abundance: few; j_gene: TRBJ2-5; d_gene: TRBD2; v_gene: TRBV7-7; CDR3nt: TGTGCTAGCAGCTTAAATTCAGCGGGAAAGGGAGGCGAGACCCAGTACTTC; CDR3aa: CASSLNSAGKGGETQYF
abundance: -; j_gene: TRBJ1-1; d_gene: -; v_gene: TRBV5-4; CDR3nt: TGTGCCAGCAGCCCCCCGGGATTTTTGGACACTGAAGCTTTCTTT; CDR3aa: CASSPPGFLDTEAFF
abundance: -; j_gene: TRBJ2-5; d_gene: TRBD2; v_gene: TRBV7-3; CDR3nt: TGTGCCAGCAGCTTAGGGAATAGCGGGAGGTCAGAGACCCAGTACTTC; CDR3aa: CASSLGNSGRSETQYF
abundance: -; j_gene: TRBJ2-1; d_gene: TRBD2; v_gene: TRBV19; CDR3nt: TGTGCCGTAGGTAGCGGGAGAACCTACAATGAGCAGTTCTTC; CDR3aa: CAVGSGRTYNEQFF
abundance: -; j_gene: TRBJ1-1; d_gene: -; v_gene: TRBV29-1; CDR3nt: TGCAGCGTTGAACAGGGTATGGACACTGAAGCTTTCTTT; CDR3aa: CSVEQGMDTEAFF
abundance: -; j_gene: TRBJ2-7; d_gene: -; v_gene: TRBV10-3; CDR3nt: TGTGCCATCAGTGAGTCAACAGGGTTGTACGAGCAGTACTTC; CDR3aa: CAISESTGLYEQYF
abundance: -; j_gene: TRBJ2-1; d_gene: -; v_gene: TRBV7-9; CDR3nt: TGTGCCACCAAAGCGAGGGACTCCTACAATGAGCAGTTCTTC; CDR3aa: CATKARDSYNEQFF
abundance: -; j_gene: TRBJ2-7; d_gene: -; v_gene: TRBV28; CDR3nt: TGTGCCAGCAGTTTAACGGGCAGCGGGTACGAGCAGTACTTC; CDR3aa: CASSLTGSGYEQYF
abundance: -; j_gene: TRBJ2-5; d_gene: -; v_gene: TRBV9; CDR3nt: TGTGCCAGCAAGGAGCCCCAAGAGACCCAGTACTTC; CDR3aa: CASKEPQETQYF
abundance: -; j_gene: TRBJ2-4; d_gene: -; v_gene: TRBV6-6; CDR3nt: TGTGCCAGCATAGACAGGGCCAAAAACATTCAGTACTTC; CDR3aa: CASIDRAKNIQYF
abundance: once; j_gene: TRBJ2-1; d_gene: TRBD2; v_gene: TRBV28; CDR3nt: TGTGCCAGCAGCGTCACTAGCGGGAGTTACAATGAGCAGTTCTTC; CDR3aa: CASSVTSGSYNEQFF